This T cell receptor beta chain comes out of a study of blood T cells in healthy people across ages. Study-level findings and limits: Age showed a roughly linear inverse relationship with TCR beta diversity per million T cells.

As concerns this clonotype: No antigen is known for it.

From germline, CDR1 is ENHRY and CDR2 SYGVKD. The CDR3 spans 13 residues. Trimming removed 4 bases from V and 2 bases from J, with 9 bases in between. Alongside a J-beta primer mix, a sample-barcoded 5' primer served in a second PCR lasting roughly 7 to 11 cycles. TCRdb passed the 5' RACE reads through MiXCR, listing each CDR3 protein once. The sample records approximately 1,700,000 distinct CDR3 sequences, 35% to 50% being singletons. The specimen was blood. The V and J genes are TRBV10-3 and TRBJ2-7; no clear D. The TCR comes from a human donor in good health. The CDR3 here is CAISASTPYEQYF. The DNA for the CDR3 is TGTGCCATCAGTGCAAGCACCCCCTACGAGCAGTACTTC.